The clone carrying this T cell receptor (beta chain) rates as medium-sized (0.01 to 0.1%). Its target is not known. This CDR3 spans 16 amino acids. The V gene lost 6 bases and the J gene lost 1 base, with 16 bases spanning the gap. Germline loops: CDR1 LNHDA, CDR2 SQIVND (reference sequence). This sample was taken from a study of multiple sclerosis patients with progressive multifocal leukoencephalopathy. Time point meaning: time of PML onset. T3 blood samples were collected at the time of PML onset. Assay used: immunoSEQ multiplex PCR; TCRdb lists only in-frame clones, some missing. This sample has approximately 27,000 clones, with approximately 89% found just once. Study outcomes and limitations: PML-onset expanded TRB clones were detectable before and during natalizumab therapy.

The sequences come from PBMCs, collected from a patient treated with natalizumab. The origin of this receptor is a woman under 40 with progressive multifocal leukoencephalopathy. V gene TRBV19 combines with J gene TRBJ1-5, with D maybe TRBD1 (5 bases). CDR3 protein: CASRGGGFLSNQPQHF. In nucleotides, the CDR3 is TGTGCCAGTAGAGGCGGGGGGTTCCTAAGCAATCAGCCCCAGCATTTT.